What follows is one T cell receptor (beta chain) and its context. Its antigen is unknown. The entry originates in a study of T cell responses to AZD1222 COVID-19 vaccine. V was clipped by 6 bases and J by 3 bases, with 20 bases between them. CDR3 size: 16 residues. Germline V gene data show CDR1 as MNHEY and CDR2 as SVGEGT. Study outcomes and limitations: The donor cohort was predominantly white British with a female majority, and clonal diversity may have been underestimated. Nearly half of spike-specific TCRs reportedly target variant regions that are unmutated in the B.1.351 and B.1.1.7 variants.

Sequencing used immunoSEQ multiplex PCR; TCRdb keeps in-frame clones, though not all of them. Among about 96,000 clones, about 90% were seen once, and the ten largest hold roughly 26%. The chain joins TRBV6-2 or TRBV6-3 to TRBJ1-1; D might be TRBD1 (6 bases). The sequenced sample was peripheral blood, obtained on day 0 of AZD1222 vaccination. This TCR derives from an adult in good health. CDR3 coding DNA: TGTGCCAGCAGGCCTAGATGGACAGCGGAGGACACTGAAGCTTTCTTT. This gives the protein CASRPRWTAEDTEAFF.